The rows below give T cell receptor beta chains drawn from one sample of a study of early T cells in non-severe SARS-CoV-2 infection. One entry per CDR3 protein, called by TCRdb with MiXCR from the 5' RACE reads. The repertoire consists of about 80,000 distinct CDR3 sequences, with about 11% occurring once and the leading ten covering around 5%. Sequencing was done on a sample of whole blood. The origin of the receptors is an adult who was a healthcare worker with PCR-confirmed SARS-CoV-2 infection or an uninfected control (not recorded which). CDR3s include the opening cysteine and the closing phenylalanine or tryptophan. Each record gives: V gene, J gene, clone size, D gene, CDR3 protein, CDR3 DNA. The D gene is left open where the match is weak. Clone size, where shown, is once, few, many, or a class for clones that have expanded.

TRBV12-5	TRBJ2-1	few	TRBD2	CAIAGTSGEQFF	TGTGCTATTGCCGGGACTAGCGGGGAGCAGTTCTTC
TRBV3-1	TRBJ1-2	-	TRBD1	CASSQDQGAYGYTF	TGTGCCAGCAGCCAAGATCAGGGGGCGTATGGCTACACCTTC
TRBV5-4	TRBJ1-1	-	-	CASSLRWNRNTEAFF	TGTGCCAGCAGCTTGCGGTGGAATCGGAACACTGAAGCTTTCTTT
TRBV7-9	TRBJ2-2	few	-	CASSPPAAGVRIGELFF	TGTGCCAGCAGCCCACCCGCCGCAGGGGTGCGGATCGGGGAGCTGTTTTTT
TRBV6-5	TRBJ1-6	-	TRBD1	CASSQTLGTANSPLHF	TGTGCCAGCAGCCAGACCTTGGGGACAGCTAATTCACCCCTCCACTTT
TRBV5-1	TRBJ2-2	few	-	CASSLVSYTGELFF	TGCGCCAGCAGCTTGGTCAGCTACACCGGGGAGCTGTTTTTT
TRBV18	TRBJ1-5	many	-	CASSLGTSEPQHF	TGTGCCAGCTCCCTGGGGACATCCGAGCCCCAGCATTTT
TRBV9	TRBJ1-1	-	TRBD1	CASSILQGTNTEAFF	TGTGCCAGCAGCATATTACAGGGGACGAACACTGAAGCTTTCTTT
TRBV12-3/TRBV12-4	TRBJ1-3	many	-	CASSLGGGGGTGNTIYF	TGTGCCAGCAGTTTAGGTGGGGGAGGAGGTACTGGAAACACCATATATTTT
TRBV6-6	TRBJ2-7	few	-	CASSYNSGNEQYF	TGTGCCAGCAGTTACAATAGTGGAAACGAGCAGTACTTC
TRBV12-3/TRBV12-4	TRBJ2-7	many	-	CASSLVGGYEQYF	TGTGCCAGCAGTTTAGTCGGGGGATACGAGCAGTACTTC
TRBV7-7	TRBJ1-1	-	-	CASSLGRETEAFF	TGTGCTAGCAGCTTAGGGAGGGAGACTGAAGCTTTCTTT
TRBV2	TRBJ1-2	few	-	CASSPGVSNYGYTF	TGTGCCAGCAGTCCAGGGGTTTCTAACTATGGCTACACCTTC
TRBV9	TRBJ2-7	few	TRBD2	CASGEGYEQYF	TGTGCCAGCGGGGAGGGCTACGAGCAGTACTTC
TRBV12-5	TRBJ2-2	few	-	CASGLGQPGELFF	TGTGCTAGTGGTTTGGGGCAACCCGGGGAGCTGTTTTTT
TRBV7-6	TRBJ2-5	many	-	CASSLGSETQYF	TGTGCCAGCAGCCTAGGGAGCGAGACCCAGTACTTC
TRBV7-3	TRBJ2-3	many	TRBD2	CASSPSGGDTQYF	TGTGCCAGCAGCCCAAGCGGGGGGGATACGCAGTATTTT
TRBV3-1	TRBJ1-1	few	TRBD1	CASSPGQEREAFF	TGTGCCAGCAGCCCGGGACAGGAGCGGGAAGCTTTCTTT
TRBV5-1	TRBJ1-2	-	-	CASSLGGATNYGYTF	TGCGCCAGCAGCTTGGGAGGGGCTACTAACTATGGCTACACCTTC
TRBV5-6	TRBJ1-5	many	-	CASSPRGRSNQPQHF	TGTGCCAGCAGCCCACGAGGGCGAAGCAATCAGCCCCAGCATTTT
TRBV12-3/TRBV12-4	TRBJ1-1	-	TRBD1	CASSPDRGLTEAFF	TGTGCCAGCAGTCCGGACAGGGGGCTTACTGAAGCTTTCTTT
TRBV28	TRBJ1-1	-	-	CASKSYRVPEAFF	TGTGCCAGCAAATCCTACAGGGTACCCGAAGCTTTCTTT
TRBV12-3/TRBV12-4	TRBJ1-2	-	-	CASSREAYGYTF	TGTGCCAGCAGCAGGGAGGCCTATGGCTACACCTTC
TRBV4-1	TRBJ2-1	few	-	CASSPSAATYNEQFF	TGCGCCAGCAGCCCCTCGGCAGCCACCTACAATGAGCAGTTCTTC
TRBV2	TRBJ1-2	few	TRBD1	CASTNTWTGGYGYTF	TGTGCCAGCACCAATACCTGGACAGGGGGCTATGGCTACACCTTC
TRBV7-9	TRBJ1-3	many	-	CASSPPGFTTAGNTIYF	TGTGCCAGCAGCCCTCCAGGATTTACAACAGCTGGAAACACCATATATTTT
TRBV25-1	TRBJ1-2	many	TRBD1	CASSDPGTGGLGYTF	TGTGCCAGCAGTGACCCCGGGACAGGGGGCCTTGGCTACACCTTC
TRBV20-1	TRBJ2-5	many	TRBD1	CSARTRDRGDETQYF	TGCAGTGCTAGAACCCGGGACAGGGGGGACGAGACCCAGTACTTC
TRBV6-5	TRBJ1-2	few	TRBD1	CASSRDRLRGYTF	TGTGCCAGCAGTAGGGACAGGCTTCGCGGCTACACCTTC
TRBV6-5	TRBJ2-1	few	TRBD2	CASKSPGLGGDEQFF	TGTGCCAGCAAATCCCCGGGACTAGGGGGTGATGAGCAGTTCTTC
TRBV10-2	TRBJ2-4	few	-	CASSTLWDIQYF	TGCGCCAGCAGTACGCTGTGGGACATTCAGTACTTC
TRBV7-9	TRBJ2-7	-	TRBD1	CASSDRDRSYEQYF	TGTGCCAGCAGCGACCGGGACAGGTCCTACGAGCAGTACTTC
TRBV6-5	TRBJ1-1	-	TRBD1	CASSYSRQGNTEAFF	TGTGCCAGCAGTTATTCGAGACAGGGAAACACTGAAGCTTTCTTT
TRBV5-1	TRBJ2-2	-	-	CASSLEGPGTGELFF	TGCGCCAGCAGCTTGGAAGGGCCGGGCACCGGGGAGCTGTTTTTT
TRBV2	TRBJ1-4	-	-	CASSDGVGATNEKLFF	TGTGCCAGCAGTGATGGGGTTGGGGCAACTAATGAAAAACTGTTTTTT
TRBV30	TRBJ2-3	-	TRBD1	CALRDRGRDTQYF	TGTGCCTTACGGGACAGGGGACGAGATACGCAGTATTTT
TRBV3-1	TRBJ1-2	many	TRBD1	CASSPTGGYGYTF	TGTGCCAGCAGCCCGACAGGGGGCTATGGCTACACCTTC
TRBV11-2	TRBJ2-7	many	-	CASSVQIAEGRQYF	TGTGCCAGCAGCGTCCAGATCGCGGAGGGGAGGCAGTACTTC
TRBV5-1	TRBJ2-1	-	TRBD2	CASSFLRGSYNEQFF	TGCGCCAGCAGCTTTTTGCGGGGGAGCTACAATGAGCAGTTCTTC
TRBV18	TRBJ2-7	many	TRBD1	CASSPWDRPKDYEQYF	TGTGCCAGCTCACCCTGGGACAGGCCCAAAGACTACGAGCAGTACTTC
TRBV6-1	TRBJ2-3	-	TRBD2	CASTHSGGTTDTQYF	TGTGCCAGCACACATAGCGGGGGGACGACAGATACGCAGTATTTT
TRBV7-6	TRBJ2-1	many	TRBD2	CASSLLSGEAYNEQFF	TGTGCCAGCAGCTTATTAAGCGGGGAAGCCTACAATGAGCAGTTCTTC